Shown below are 31 T cell receptor beta chains from a single sample sequenced in a study of OX40 agonist ivuxolimab in advanced cancers. Here immunoSEQ multiplex PCR was the method, and the copy in TCRdb shows in-frame clones only, minus some. The sample includes roughly 88,000 clones, around 87% seen only once; the top ten take 4.5% to 5.5%. The sample in question was CD4+ or CD8+ T cells sorted from blood, obtained in a trial of the OX40 agonist ivuxolimab. These TCRs come from an adult with an advanced solid tumor such as melanoma, head and neck, liver or kidney cancer.

The rearrangement links TRBV18 to TRBJ1-3; D possibly corresponds to TRBD1 (6 bases). The CDR3 is made up of 16 amino acids. V was trimmed by 5 bases and J by 0 bases, leaving 14 bases between them. Per the germline V gene, CDR1 is KGHSH and CDR2 is LQKENI. The DNA for the CDR3 is TGTGCCAGCTCAAACAGGGACTTGAGCTCTGGAAACACCATATATTTT. Translated, it gives CASSNRDLSSGNTIYF.

This chain links TRBV5-1 with TRBJ1-1; D not certain. The V end lost 0 bases, the J end lost 4 bases, and 13 bases lay between the germline ends. The CDR3 has 15 amino acids. Germline V gives CDR1 SGHRS, CDR2 YFSETQ. CDR3 residues: CASSLAQTAGTEAFF. In nucleotides, the CDR3 is TGCGCCAGCAGCTTGGCGCAGACGGCAGGCACTGAAGCTTTCTTT.

This clone showed up just once. CDR3 in amino acids: CASSFSLQGVYEQYF. For the CDR3, the DNA is TGTGCCAGCAGTTTCAGCCTACAGGGTGTCTACGAGCAGTACTTC. The J gene is TRBJ2-7, the V gene TRBV27; a weak D match, TRBD1 (6 bases). The ends were cut back, 3 bases at V and 3 bases at J, with 15 bases in the middle. The CDR3 is 15 amino acids. The germline V gene encodes CDR1 MNHEY and CDR2 SMNVEV (reference sequence).

This rearrangement joins TRBV7-8 to TRBJ1-2; 7 bases are shared with TRBD1. Germline V gene data show CDR1 as SGHVS and CDR2 as FQNEAQ. V gave up 5 bases and J gave up 8 bases; unmatched junction bases: 8. This CDR3 has 13 residues. This chain's CDR3 is CASSQGQTQGYTF. As DNA, the CDR3 is TGTGCCAGCAGCCAGGGACAGACACAGGGCTACACCTTC.

The rearrangement links TRBV7-8 to TRBJ2-7; the D gene could be TRBD1 or TRBD2 (5 bases each). There are 16 residues in the CDR3. The ends were cut back, 6 bases at V and 2 bases at J, with 20 bases in the middle. Germline lookup yields CDR1 SGHVS and CDR2 FQNEAQ. CDR3 bases: TGTGCCAGCAGTCCGCCCGGGACGCCGAGACCCTACGAGCAGTACGTC. It yields the protein CASSPPGTPRPYEQYV.

The rearrangement joins TRBV28 to TRBJ1-5; D ambiguous. Trimming pared 5 bases from V and 2 bases from J, leaving 16 bases between. The CDR3 totals 16 residues. Germline V gives CDR1 MDHEN, CDR2 SYDVKM. The CDR3 DNA sequence: TGTGCCAGCAGTGCATCTCCGGGGAAGGGCAATCAGCCCCAGCATTTT. It yields the protein CASSASPGKGNQPQHF.

The rearrangement joins TRBV9 to TRBJ2-2; D is unresolved. The germline V gene encodes CDR1 SGDLS and CDR2 YYNGEE. CDR3 length: 14 amino acids. The germline V and J ends were trimmed by 0 bases and 4 bases, with 7 bases remaining between them. CDR3 sequence: CASSVGVFTGELFF. The CDR3 bases are TGTGCCAGCAGCGTAGGGGTTTTCACCGGGGAGCTGTTTTTT.

The chain carries TRBV7-6 and TRBJ2-3, with D perhaps being TRBD1 or TRBD2 (5 bases each). Trimming shortened V by 7 bases and J by 4 bases, and 15 bases separated the two germline ends. Per the germline V gene, CDR1 is SGHVS and CDR2 is FNYEAQ. The CDR3 is 14 residues long. The CDR3 loop is CASTRSRGADTQYF. For the CDR3, the DNA is TGTGCCAGCACCAGATCGAGGGGCGCAGATACGCAGTATTTT.

V is TRBV15 and J is TRBJ2-7; D call uncertain. CDR1 is LNHNV and CDR2 is YYDKDF in the germline V gene (reference sequence). Trimming cost V 5 bases and J 3 bases, with 8 bases left between them. The CDR3 contains 12 residues. The CDR3 coding sequence is TGTGCCACCAGCGGTGGGAACTACGAGCAGTACTTC. This encodes CATSGGNYEQYF.

The genes are TRBV10-3 and TRBJ1-4; D unresolved. V dropped 6 bases and J dropped 5 bases, with 16 bases sitting between them. The CDR3 covers 15 residues. The germline V gene has CDR1 ENHRY and CDR2 SYGVKD. As DNA, the CDR3 is TGTGCCATCAGCCTAGGCGCTCGAACCAATGAAAAACTGTTTTTT. Protein sequence: CAISLGARTNEKLFF.

This clone appeared once. This chain's CDR3 is CASIRDWDYQPQHF. The CDR3 DNA is TGTGCCAGCATCCGGGACTGGGATTATCAGCCCCAGCATTTT. The rearrangement links TRBV6-5 to TRBJ1-5, with a tentative D call TRBD1 (5 bases). Trimming removed 7 bases from V and 5 bases from J, with 15 bases in between. CDR1 MNHEY and CDR2 SVGAGI come from the germline V gene. The CDR3 loop spans 14 amino acids.

This clone was seen only a few times. The V gene is TRBV27, the J gene TRBJ1-1; perhaps TRBD1 as D (6 bases). CDR3 length: 14 residues. Germline V gene data show CDR1 as MNHEY and CDR2 as SMNVEV (reference sequence). V was pared by 5 bases and J by 1 base, with 11 bases between. CDR3 sequence reads: CASSPYRANTEAFF. The CDR3 DNA sequence: TGTGCCAGCAGTCCGTACAGGGCGAACACTGAAGCTTTCTTT.

Here the CDR3 DNA reads TGTGCCAGCAGCTCGATTGATATAGCGGGAACGGTAGATACGCAGTATTTT. It specifies CASSSIDIAGTVDTQYF. V and J are TRBV5-6 and TRBJ2-3, with 8 bases identical to TRBD2. V shed 3 bases and J 5 bases; nucleotides not matched to a gene: 14. This CDR3 is built from 17 residues. From germline, CDR1 is SGHDT and CDR2 YYEEEE. Together with reference TRBV5-6 and TRBJ2-3, the CDR3 gives the full variable domain: DAGVTQSPTHLIKTRGQQVTLRCSPKSGHDTVSWYQQALGQGPQFIFQYYEEEERQRGNFPDRFSGHQFPNYSSELNVNALLLGDSALYLCASSSIDIAGTVDTQYFGPGTRLTVL.

The V call is TRBV9, the J call TRBJ2-2; D remains unclear. This CDR3 is 14 amino acids long. Trimming stripped 0 bases from V and 6 bases from J, with 9 bases between. Per germline, CDR1 SGDLS and CDR2 YYNGEE. The CDR3 reads CASSVGGNSGELFF. The CDR3 DNA is TGTGCCAGCAGCGTAGGCGGTAATTCCGGGGAGCTGTTTTTT.

The chain combines TRBV7-2 with TRBJ1-1; a weak D match, TRBD1 (5 bases). This CDR3 has 14 amino acids. Trimming stripped 5 bases from V and 0 bases from J, with 10 bases between. Germline CDR1 SGHTA, CDR2 FQGNSA. The CDR3 here is CASSPVTVNTEAFF. The CDR3 bases are TGTGCCAGCAGCCCCGTGACAGTGAACACTGAAGCTTTCTTT.

This clone was observed a handful of times. This chain joins TRBV5-4 and TRBJ2-3; 8 bases are shared with TRBD1. CDR1 and CDR2 from the germline V gene are SGHNT and YYREEE (reference sequence). V lost 9 bases, J lost 6 bases, and 9 bases stayed unmatched. The length of the CDR3 is 13 residues. The CDR3: CATTRQGADTQYF. DNA of the CDR3: TGTGCCACTACGCGGCAGGGGGCGGATACGCAGTATTTT.

The chain links TRBV7-9 to TRBJ1-2; 12 bases are shared with TRBD1. Germline V gene sequence: CDR1 SEHNR, CDR2 FQNEAQ (reference sequence). This CDR3 has 17 amino acids. Germline trimming cut 4 bases from V and 3 bases from J; bases unmatched to any gene: 9. CDR3 protein: CASSSWRGQGADYGYTF. Written as DNA, the CDR3 is TGTGCCAGCAGCTCTTGGCGGGGACAGGGGGCTGACTATGGCTACACCTTC.

This clone has just one count. This chain joins TRBV10-3 and TRBJ2-7; 10 bases map to TRBD2. This CDR3 region has 19 residues. Germline V CDR1 and CDR2: ENHRY, SYGVKD. V trimming: 0 bases; J trimming: 0 bases; junction bases outside the gene matches: 11. CDR3 protein: CAISESRLAGVSSSYEQYF. Written as DNA, the CDR3 is TGTGCCATCAGTGAGTCTAGGCTAGCGGGAGTTTCCTCCTCCTACGAGCAGTACTTC.

The chain combines TRBV28 with TRBJ1-5, with a tentative D call TRBD1 (5 bases). The V end was cut by 2 bases, the J end by 6 bases, with 14 bases between. CDR3 size: 15 residues. CDR1 is MDHEN and CDR2 is SYDVKM in the germline V gene. CDR3 nucleotide sequence: TGTGCCAGCAGTTTAGGGCAGGGAGGGAGTCAGCCCCAGCATTTT. As protein: CASSLGQGGSQPQHF.

The chain joins TRBV19 to TRBJ2-6; D is unresolved. The CDR3 sequence is 15 residues long. CDR1 is LNHDA and CDR2 is SQIVND in the germline V gene (reference sequence). The V and J ends lost 6 bases and 0 bases respectively, with 9 bases between them. The CDR3 DNA sequence: TGTGCCAGTAGGGACCGAGGCTCTGGGGCCAACGTCCTGACTTTC. It specifies CASRDRGSGANVLTF. Looking up the rest from reference TRBV19 and TRBJ2-6 gives the full variable domain: DGGITQSPKYLFRKEGQNVTLSCEQNLNHDAMYWYRQDPGQGLRLIYYSQIVNDFQKGDIAEGYSVSREKKESFPLTVTSAQKNPTAFYLCASRDRGSGANVLTFGAGSRLTVL.

The chain is built from TRBV21-1 and TRBJ2-3; TRBD2 is taken as the D call from the table, unchecked against the DNA. TRBV21-1 is a pseudogene segment. This CDR3 is 18 amino acids long. CDR3 coding DNA: TGTGCCAGCAGCAAATGTTCCAGGAGACTAGCGGACACAGATACGCAGTATTTT. Amino acid sequence: CASSKCSRRLADTDTQYF.

This rearrangement joins TRBV10-3 to TRBJ2-7; no reliable D call. CDR3 length: 13 residues. The V and J ends lost 11 bases and 5 bases respectively, with 19 bases between them. Per germline, CDR1 ENHRY and CDR2 SYGVKD. CDR3 loop: CAVSAVTQDEQYF. Written as DNA, the CDR3 is TGTGCCGTCTCGGCAGTTACCCAGGACGAGCAGTACTTC.

The chain carries TRBV11-2 and TRBJ2-2; TRBD2 aligns across 11 bases. The length of the CDR3 is 14 residues. Per the germline V gene, CDR1 is SGHAT and CDR2 is FQNNGV. V lost 8 bases, J lost 6 bases, and 5 bases stayed unmatched. CDR3: CASSRLAGPGELFF. Here the CDR3 DNA reads TGTGCCAGCTCAAGACTAGCGGGACCCGGGGAGCTGTTTTTT.

The V gene is TRBV28, the J gene TRBJ2-1; a weak D match, TRBD1 (7 bases). V shed 5 bases and J shed 12 bases, with 23 bases lying between them. Germline lookup yields CDR1 MDHEN and CDR2 SYDVKM. The CDR3 length is 15 residues. The chain's CDR3 is CASSPAGQTYRGQFF. For the CDR3, the DNA is TGTGCCAGCAGTCCCGCGGGACAGACCTATCGTGGGCAGTTCTTC.

The chain combines TRBV7-2 with TRBJ2-1; TRBD2 agrees at 12 bases. Germline values: CDR1 SGHTA, CDR2 FQGNSA. V was clipped by 5 bases and J by 6 bases; unmatched bases: 5. The CDR3 is made up of 15 amino acids. The CDR3 here is CASSQTSGRPNEQFF. The CDR3 nucleotides read TGTGCCAGCAGCCAAACTAGCGGGAGGCCCAATGAGCAGTTCTTC.

The chain couples TRBV6-1 to TRBJ2-3; 8 bases align to TRBD2. V dropped 6 bases and J dropped 4; count of bases not matched to a gene: 9. The length of the CDR3 is 15 residues. Germline CDR1 reads MNHNS; CDR2 reads SASEGT. The CDR3 region has the DNA TGTGCCAGCAGCGGTTCGGCCGGGGGGGCAGATACGCAGTATTTT. Residues: CASSGSAGGADTQYF.

The CDR3 DNA reads TGTGCCAGCAGCAAAGGGCTAGCGGGGTCCTACGAGCAGTACGTC. This gives the protein CASSKGLAGSYEQYV. J is TRBJ2-7 and V is TRBV21-1; the D call TRBD2 from the table was never checked on the DNA. TRBV21-1 is listed as a pseudogene. The CDR3 spans 15 residues.

The CDR3 nucleotides are TGTGCCAGCAGTTTGGACGGTTTACAGCCCCAGCATTTT. Residues: CASSLDGLQPQHF. This chain uses TRBV28 with TRBJ1-5; D gene unclear. V shed 3 bases and J shed 7 bases, with 10 bases lying between them. Looked up from germline, CDR1 is MDHEN and CDR2 is SYDVKM. The CDR3 loop spans 13 amino acids.

This rearrangement joins TRBV27 to TRBJ2-7; 7 bases fit TRBD1. This CDR3 is built from 14 residues. The junction had 6 bases not matched to a gene; V was cut back by 5 bases and J by 2 bases. The germline V gene has CDR1 MNHEY and CDR2 SMNVEV (reference sequence). CDR3 DNA sequence: TGTGCCAGCAGTCCGGACAGGCCGCCCTACGAGCAGTACTTC. This codes for CASSPDRPPYEQYF.

The chain is built from TRBV7-2 and TRBJ1-5; D unresolved. V gave up 1 base and J gave up 5 bases, with 12 bases separating them. Per the germline V gene, CDR1 is SGHTA and CDR2 is FQGNSA. The CDR3 length is 15 residues. The DNA for the CDR3 is TGTGCCAGCAGCTTAGAAGGGCAGGCCGATCAGCCCCAGCATTTT. Protein sequence: CASSLEGQADQPQHF. The full variable domain, with the rest looked up from reference TRBV7-2 and TRBJ1-5, is GAGVSQSPSNKVTEKGKDVELRCDPISGHTALYWYRQSLGQGLEFLIYFQGNSAPDKSGLPSDRFSAERTGGSVSTLTIQRTQQEDSAVYLCASSLEGQADQPQHFGDGTRLSIL.

This sequence joins TRBV7-3 and TRBJ2-3; either TRBD1 or TRBD2 may fit D (5 bases each). Germline CDR1 and CDR2: SGHTA and FQGTGA. Trimming shortened V by 4 bases and J by 3 bases, and 14 bases separated the two germline ends. CDR3 length equals 15 residues. In DNA form, the CDR3 reads TGTGCCAGCAGCTCGGCCGGGACCCCGACAGATACGCAGTATTTT. This gives the protein CASSSAGTPTDTQYF.